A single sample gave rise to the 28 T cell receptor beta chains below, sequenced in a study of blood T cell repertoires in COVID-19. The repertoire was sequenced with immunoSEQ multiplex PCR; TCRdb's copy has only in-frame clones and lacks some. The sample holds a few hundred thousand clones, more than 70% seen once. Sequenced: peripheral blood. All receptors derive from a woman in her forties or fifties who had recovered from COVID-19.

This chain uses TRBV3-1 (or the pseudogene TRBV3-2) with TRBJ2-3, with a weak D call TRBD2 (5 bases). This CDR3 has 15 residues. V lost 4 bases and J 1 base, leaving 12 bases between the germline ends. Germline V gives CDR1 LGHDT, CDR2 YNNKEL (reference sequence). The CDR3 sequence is CASSPGMLGTDTQYF. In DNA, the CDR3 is TGTGCCAGCAGCCCGGGGATGCTGGGCACAGATACGCAGTATTTT.

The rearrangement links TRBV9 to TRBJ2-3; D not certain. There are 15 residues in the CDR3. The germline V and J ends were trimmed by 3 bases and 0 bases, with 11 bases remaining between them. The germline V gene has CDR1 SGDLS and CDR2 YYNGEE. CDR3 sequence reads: CASSAWSASTDTQYF. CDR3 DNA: TGTGCCAGCAGCGCCTGGTCAGCGAGCACAGATACGCAGTATTTT. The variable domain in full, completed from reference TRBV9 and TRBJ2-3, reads DSGVTQTPKHLITATGQRVTLRCSPRSGDLSVYWYQQSLDQGLQFLIQYYNGEERAKGNILERFSAQQFPDLHSELNLSSLELGDSALYFCASSAWSASTDTQYFGPGTRLTVL.

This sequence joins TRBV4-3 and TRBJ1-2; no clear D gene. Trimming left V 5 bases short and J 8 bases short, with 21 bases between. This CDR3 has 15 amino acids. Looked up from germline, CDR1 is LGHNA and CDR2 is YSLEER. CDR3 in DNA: TGCGCCAGCAGCTCGAATGGACGGGCGTCGGGAGGCTACACCTTC. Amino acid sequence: CASSSNGRASGGYTF.

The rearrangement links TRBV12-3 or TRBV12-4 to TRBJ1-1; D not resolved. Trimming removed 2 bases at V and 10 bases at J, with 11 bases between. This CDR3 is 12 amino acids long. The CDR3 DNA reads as TGTGCCAGCAGTTTACTGGGAGGGAGAGCTTTCTTT. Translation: CASSLLGGRAFF.

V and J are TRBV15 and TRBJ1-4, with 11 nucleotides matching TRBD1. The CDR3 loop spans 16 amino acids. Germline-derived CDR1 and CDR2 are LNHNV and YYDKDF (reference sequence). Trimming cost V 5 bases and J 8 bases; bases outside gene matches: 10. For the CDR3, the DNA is TGTGCCACCAGCCGAAGCCTGGACAGGGGGCGGGAAAAACTGTTTTTT. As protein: CATSRSLDRGREKLFF. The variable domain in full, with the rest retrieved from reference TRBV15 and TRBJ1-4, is DAMVIQNPRYQVTQFGKPVTLSCSQTLNHNVMYWYQQKSSQAPKLLFHYYDKDFNNEADTPDNFQSRRPNTSFCFLDIRSPGLGDTAMYLCATSRSLDRGREKLFFGSGTQLSVL.

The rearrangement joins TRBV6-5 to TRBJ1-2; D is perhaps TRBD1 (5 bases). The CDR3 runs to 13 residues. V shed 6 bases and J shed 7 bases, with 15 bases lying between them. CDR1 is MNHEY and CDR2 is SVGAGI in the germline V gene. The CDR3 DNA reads TGTGCCAGCAGACCTCAGGGTTACGGTGGCTACACCTTC. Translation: CASRPQGYGGYTF.

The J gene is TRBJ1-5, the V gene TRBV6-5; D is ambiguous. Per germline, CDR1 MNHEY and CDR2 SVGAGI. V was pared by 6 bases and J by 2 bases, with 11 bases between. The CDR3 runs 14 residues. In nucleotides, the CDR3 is TGTGCCAGCAGCCGGACTCAAGGCAATCAGCCCCAGCATTTT. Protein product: CASSRTQGNQPQHF.

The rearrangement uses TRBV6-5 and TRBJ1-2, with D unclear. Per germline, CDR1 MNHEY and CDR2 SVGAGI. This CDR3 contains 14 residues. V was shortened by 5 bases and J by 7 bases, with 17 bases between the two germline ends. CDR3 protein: CASSPQLAGGGYTF. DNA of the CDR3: TGTGCCAGCAGTCCTCAGCTAGCTGGAGGTGGCTACACCTTC.

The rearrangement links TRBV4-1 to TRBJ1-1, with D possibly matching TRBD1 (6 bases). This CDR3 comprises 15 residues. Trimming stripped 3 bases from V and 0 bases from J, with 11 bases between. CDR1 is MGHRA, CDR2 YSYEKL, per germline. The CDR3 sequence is CASSHRTALNTEAFF. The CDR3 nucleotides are TGCGCCAGCAGCCATAGGACAGCCTTGAACACTGAAGCTTTCTTT.

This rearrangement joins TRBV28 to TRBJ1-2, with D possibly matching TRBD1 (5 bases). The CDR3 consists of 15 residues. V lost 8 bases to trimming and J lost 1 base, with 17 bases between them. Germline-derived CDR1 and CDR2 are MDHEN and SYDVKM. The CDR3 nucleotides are TGTGCCAGCGGGTTCGGTGCCAGGGTTAACTATGGCTACACCTTC. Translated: CASGFGARVNYGYTF.

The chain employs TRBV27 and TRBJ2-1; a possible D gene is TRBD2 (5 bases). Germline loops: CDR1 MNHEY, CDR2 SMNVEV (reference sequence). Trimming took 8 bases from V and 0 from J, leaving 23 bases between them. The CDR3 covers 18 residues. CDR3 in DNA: TGTGCCAGCTCCTTTGGTTGGGCGGGTCAAAGCTCCTACAATGAGCAGTTCTTC. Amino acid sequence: CASSFGWAGQSSYNEQFF.

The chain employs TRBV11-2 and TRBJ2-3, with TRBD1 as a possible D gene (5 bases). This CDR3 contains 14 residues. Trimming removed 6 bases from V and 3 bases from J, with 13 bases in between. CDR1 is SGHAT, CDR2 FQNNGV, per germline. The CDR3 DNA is TGTGCCAGCAGGCAAGGGGCAGGGACAGATACGCAGTATTTT. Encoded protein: CASRQGAGTDTQYF. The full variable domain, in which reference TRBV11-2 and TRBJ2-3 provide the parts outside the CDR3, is EAGVAQSPRYKIIEKRQSVAFWCNPISGHATLYWYQQILGQGPKLLIQFQNNGVVDDSQLPKDRFSAERLKGVDSTLKIQPAKLEDSAVYLCASRQGAGTDTQYFGPGTRLTVL.

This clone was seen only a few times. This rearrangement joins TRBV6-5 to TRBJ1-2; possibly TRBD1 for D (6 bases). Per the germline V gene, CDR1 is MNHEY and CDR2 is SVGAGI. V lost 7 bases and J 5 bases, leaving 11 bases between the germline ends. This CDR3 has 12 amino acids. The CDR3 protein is CASTWTEYGYTF. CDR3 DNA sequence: TGTGCCAGCACTTGGACAGAGTATGGCTACACCTTC.

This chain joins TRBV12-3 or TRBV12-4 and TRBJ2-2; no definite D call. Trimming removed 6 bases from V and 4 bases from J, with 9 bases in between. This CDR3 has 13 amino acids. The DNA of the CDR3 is TGTGCCAGCAGACTATTCGTCACCGGGGAGCTGTTTTTT. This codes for CASRLFVTGELFF.

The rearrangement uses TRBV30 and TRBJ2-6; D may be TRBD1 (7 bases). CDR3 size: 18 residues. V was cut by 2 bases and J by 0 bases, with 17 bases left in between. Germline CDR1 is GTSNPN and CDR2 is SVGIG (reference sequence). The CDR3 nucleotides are TGTGCCTGGAGTAGATCATCAGGGGGGACCTCTGGGGCCAACGTCCTGACTTTC. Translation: CAWSRSSGGTSGANVLTF.

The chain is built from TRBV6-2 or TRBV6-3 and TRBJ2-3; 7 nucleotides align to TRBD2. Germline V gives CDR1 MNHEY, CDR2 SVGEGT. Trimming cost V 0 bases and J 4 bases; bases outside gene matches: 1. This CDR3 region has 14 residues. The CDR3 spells CASSYSRGADTQYF. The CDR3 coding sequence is TGTGCCAGCAGTTACTCCCGGGGGGCAGATACGCAGTATTTT.

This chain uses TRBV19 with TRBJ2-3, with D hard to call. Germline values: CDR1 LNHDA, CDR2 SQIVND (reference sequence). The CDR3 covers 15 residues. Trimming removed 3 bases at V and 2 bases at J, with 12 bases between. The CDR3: CASSIGLEATDTQYF. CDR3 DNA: TGTGCCAGTAGTATTGGCCTAGAGGCCACAGATACGCAGTATTTT.

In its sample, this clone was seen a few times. The CDR3 sequence is CASRLQGGDNQPQHF. CDR3 nucleotides: TGTGCCAGCAGGCTCCAGGGAGGGGACAATCAGCCCCAGCATTTT. The chain carries TRBV28 and TRBJ1-5; possibly TRBD1 for D (5 bases). CDR3 length: 15 residues. Trimming left V 6 bases short and J 3 bases short, with 15 bases between. Germline V lookup: CDR1 MDHEN, CDR2 SYDVKM.

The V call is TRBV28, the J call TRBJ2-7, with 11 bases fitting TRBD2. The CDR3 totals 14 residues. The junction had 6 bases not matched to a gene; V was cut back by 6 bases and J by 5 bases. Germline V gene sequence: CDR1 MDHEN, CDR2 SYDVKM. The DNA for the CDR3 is TGTGCCAGCAGAGACGCGGGACTAGCGGACGAGCAGTACTTC. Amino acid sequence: CASRDAGLADEQYF.

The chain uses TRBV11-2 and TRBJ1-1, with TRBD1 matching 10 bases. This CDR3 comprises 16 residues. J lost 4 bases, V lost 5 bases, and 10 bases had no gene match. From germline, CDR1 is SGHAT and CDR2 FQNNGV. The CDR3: CASSAVGQGGGTEAFF. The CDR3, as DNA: TGTGCCAGCAGCGCCGTCGGACAGGGGGGAGGCACTGAAGCTTTCTTT.

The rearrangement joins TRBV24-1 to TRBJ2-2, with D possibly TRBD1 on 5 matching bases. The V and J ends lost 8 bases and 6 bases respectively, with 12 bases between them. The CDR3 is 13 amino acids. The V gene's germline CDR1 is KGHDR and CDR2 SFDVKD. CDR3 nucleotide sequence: TGTGCCACCAAGGACACTAACGCCGGGGAGCTGTTTTTT. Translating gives CATKDTNAGELFF.

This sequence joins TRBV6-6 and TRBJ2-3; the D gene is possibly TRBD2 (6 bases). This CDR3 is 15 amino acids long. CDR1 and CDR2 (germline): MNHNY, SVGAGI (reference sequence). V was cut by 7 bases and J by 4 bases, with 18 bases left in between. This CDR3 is CASTKGGRDADTQYF. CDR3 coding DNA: TGTGCCAGCACCAAGGGTGGGCGGGATGCAGATACGCAGTATTTT.

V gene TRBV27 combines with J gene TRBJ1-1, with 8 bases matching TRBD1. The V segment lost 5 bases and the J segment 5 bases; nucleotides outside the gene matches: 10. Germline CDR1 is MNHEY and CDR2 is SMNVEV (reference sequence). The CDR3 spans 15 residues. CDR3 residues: CASSPRGQAWTEAFF. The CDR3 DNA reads TGTGCCAGCAGTCCCAGGGGGCAAGCGTGGACTGAAGCTTTCTTT.

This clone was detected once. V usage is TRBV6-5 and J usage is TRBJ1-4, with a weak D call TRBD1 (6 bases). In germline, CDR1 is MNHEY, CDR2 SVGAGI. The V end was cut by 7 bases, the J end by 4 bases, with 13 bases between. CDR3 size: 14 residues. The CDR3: CASNLAGDNEKLFF. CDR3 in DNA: TGTGCCAGCAATTTGGCAGGGGATAATGAAAAACTGTTTTTT.

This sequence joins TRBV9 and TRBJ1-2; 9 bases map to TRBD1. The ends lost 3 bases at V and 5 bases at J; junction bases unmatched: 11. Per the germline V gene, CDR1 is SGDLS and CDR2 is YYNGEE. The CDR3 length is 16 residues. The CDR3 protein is CASSAQGAPAIYGYTF. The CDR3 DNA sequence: TGTGCCAGCAGCGCACAGGGGGCTCCGGCGATATATGGCTACACCTTC.

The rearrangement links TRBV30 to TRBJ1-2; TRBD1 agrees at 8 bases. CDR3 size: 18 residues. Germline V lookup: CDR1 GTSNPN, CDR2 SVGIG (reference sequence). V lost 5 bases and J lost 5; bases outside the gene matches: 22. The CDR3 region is CAWSPLGQALSRGYGYTF. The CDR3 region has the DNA TGTGCCTGGTCCCCCCTGGGACAGGCCCTTTCACGGGGGTATGGCTACACCTTC. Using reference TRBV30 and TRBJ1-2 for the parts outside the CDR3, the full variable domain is SQTIHQWPATLVQPVGSPLSLECTVEGTSNPNLYWYRQAAGRGLQLLFYSVGIGQISSEVPQNLSASRPQDRQFILSSKKLLLSDSGFYLCAWSPLGQALSRGYGYTFGSGTRLTVV.

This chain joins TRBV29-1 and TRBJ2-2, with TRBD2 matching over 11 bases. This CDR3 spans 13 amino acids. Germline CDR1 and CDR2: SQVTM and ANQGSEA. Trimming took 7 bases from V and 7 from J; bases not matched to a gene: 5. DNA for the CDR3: TGCAGCGGTACTAGCGGGAGTGTCGGGGAGCTGTTTTTT. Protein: CSGTSGSVGELFF.

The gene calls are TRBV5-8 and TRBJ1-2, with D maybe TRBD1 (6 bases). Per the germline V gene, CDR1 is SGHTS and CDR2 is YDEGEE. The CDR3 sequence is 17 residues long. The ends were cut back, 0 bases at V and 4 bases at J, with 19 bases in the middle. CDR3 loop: CASSLAPAGGGAYGYTF. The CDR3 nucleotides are TGTGCCAGCAGCTTGGCCCCCGCCGGGGGGGGCGCCTATGGCTACACCTTC.